The subject of this entry is one TCR beta chain. The length of the CDR3 is 13 residues. Deletions cut 4 bases from V and 5 bases from J, with 11 bases between. Repertoires were generated with immunoSEQ multiplex PCR, while TCRdb's copy carries only in-frame clones and drops some. The top ten clones hold approximately 3% of a sample with 350,000 to 400,000 clones, more than 85% of them seen once. This sample stems from a study of blood T cell repertoires in COVID-19. Overall study: COVID-19 samples from acute and convalescent phases originated in the United States, Italy and Spain. Sources were T cells, B-cell-depleted T cells, or PBMCs; the material itself was cDNA or gDNA.

The rearrangement joins TRBV12-3 or TRBV12-4 to TRBJ1-2; no firm D call. The TCR originated in a woman aged 25-40 years who had recovered from COVID-19. Sequences were obtained from PBMCs or T cells enriched from blood (not recorded which). The CDR3 loop is CASSSSLQYGYTF. CDR3 sequence (DNA): TGTGCCAGCAGTTCGTCTCTCCAGTATGGCTACACCTTC.